This TCR beta chain originates from a study of identical twins (TCRdb year 2016). Looking at the study overall: TCR alpha and beta repertoires from monozygotic twins, unrelated adults of various ages and cord blood were deep-sequenced to test whether fetal clonotypes persist. To rule out contamination, replicate twin experiments were performed at different times with different library preparation protocols.

All donors were healthy Caucasians. The twin cohort consisted of three pairs of female monozygotic twins, all aged about 18 to 29 years. RNA for TCR libraries was isolated from peripheral blood mononuclear cells. A remark on this clonotype: This receptor's antigen is unknown. No base quality values were provided; no much bigger clone lies one nucleotide off.

Study-wide findings and limitations: Conclusions relied on cross-sectional statistical analysis, since the same donors could not be followed over many years. Compared with coincidental sharing between unrelated individuals, out-of-frame TCR alpha sequences shared between twins had an excess of sequences with low generation probability. Fewer insertions were carried by abundant cord blood beta clonotypes, a similar but weaker trend appeared in young adult naive repertoires, and no such trend appeared in memory repertoires. Zero-insertion analyses could be partly confounded by invariant T cells such as MAIT and iNKT, although diverse VJ usage argued against such confounding for most clonotypes. A weaker excess of twin sharing was found in beta out-of-frame sequences because the signal-to-noise ratio was lowered by fewer shared sequences. In monozygotic twins, recombination models systematically underestimated out-of-frame TCR alpha sharing, but the models matched the sharing seen between unrelated individuals.

The library was produced with 5' RACE. Sequencing took place on an Illumina HiSeq 2000. Template switching introduced a universal primer binding site; the final cDNA contained a unique molecular identifier, enabling accurate counting of TCR cDNA molecules. First-strand cDNA for TCR alpha and beta chains was synthesized from specific primers in the conserved constant-segment region. Each cDNA library was double barcoded, with a SMART-Mk sample barcode plus Illumina barcodes, to control for contamination. TruSeq adapter sequences and Illumina sample barcodes were added in two successive PCR steps. TCR alpha and beta cDNA libraries were sequenced on the Illumina HiSeq platform with custom primers. As for the authors' bioinformatics: MiGEC processed the raw reads to extract unique molecular identifiers, while MiXCR was used to determine the CDR3 positions. For each individual, recombination models were inferred using an EM algorithm with the repgenHMM and IGoR tools. Shared clonotypes were analyzed with the tcR package in R, and sharing was normalized by the product of cloneset sizes. To study raw recombination without the effects of thymic and clonal selection, out-of-frame nonproductive sequences were analyzed. TCRdb reanalyzed the raw reads on its own, using fastp at Q25 for trimming and MiXCR for clone calling, and kept in-frame beta chains. CDR3 protein sequences are deduplicated, and each keeps its most common genes and DNA. These V and J calls originate from TCRdb's pipeline instead of the authors' own analysis. For this sample there are 500,000 to 650,000 distinct CDR3 sequences; 7.1% appear just once. The ten largest make up roughly 1.5% of the sample.

From cysteine to phenylalanine, the CDR3 is 14 amino acids long. The DNA shown is the 42-base CDR3, in frame from base 1. According to the germline V gene, CDR1 reads MNHEY and CDR2 reads SVGAGI. V is clipped by 2 bases and J by 5 bases, and the sequence between their germline boundaries is 12 bases long. The same data also went into a second study, on yellow fever vaccine responses in identical twins. Reported in the second study: The T cell response to vaccination in identical twins was reported by the authors to appear partly convergent and partly personalized. In identical twins, the study followed T cell clones that responded to the vaccine with precision.

The chain links TRBV6-5 with TRBJ2-5, and possibly TRBD2, on 5 matching bases. The receptor comes from a woman younger than 30 in good health. Sequenced: PBMCs. In nucleotide form, the sequence is TGTGCCAGCAGTTACACGAGGGATGGCGAGACCCAGTACTTC. Its translation is CASSYTRDGETQYF.